A selection of T cell receptor beta chains follows, all from one sample in a study of T cell changes during pregnancy in multiple sclerosis. Only in-frame clones appear in the TCRdb table, and some are missing; sequencing was by immunoSEQ multiplex PCR. This table holds about 84,000 clones, 94% found once. Here the sequenced sample was peripheral blood, taken in the second trimester of pregnancy. The receptors come from a female donor in good health, enrolled as a control in a pregnancy study. The CDR3 runs from the conserved cysteine through the conserved F or W. Each record gives: J gene, clone size, D gene, V gene, CDR3 DNA, CDR3 protein. D genes are given only for firm matches. A row's size may be missing; if present it is once, few, many or a size class.

TRBJ2-1,-,TRBD2,TRBV6-1,TGTGCCAGCTCATGGACTAGCGGTTACAATGAGCAGTTCTTC,CASSWTSGYNEQFF
TRBJ1-1,-,-,TRBV7-9,TGTGCCAGCAGCCTCTCAGGGTCGGGTGAAGCTTTCTTT,CASSLSGSGEAFF
TRBJ2-2,-,-,TRBV18,TGTGCCAGCTCAACCACAGGGTTCAACGGGGAGCTGTTTTTT,CASSTTGFNGELFF
TRBJ2-7,-,TRBD1,TRBV7-2,TGTGCCAGCAGCGACAGGGGGCGACGTGAGCAGTACTTC,CASSDRGRREQYF
TRBJ1-4,-,TRBD1,TRBV4-1,TGCGCCAGCAGCCAAGGGGACAGTAATGAAAAACTGTTTTTT,CASSQGDSNEKLFF
TRBJ2-7,-,TRBD2,TRBV28,TGTGCCGGGAGTAGCGGGAGGTACGAGCAGTACTTC,CAGSSGRYEQYF
TRBJ1-5,-,TRBD1,TRBV27,TGTGCCAGCAGTTTAAGACAGGGGTTTACCAATCAGCCCCAGCATTTT,CASSLRQGFTNQPQHF
TRBJ2-1,-,TRBD2,TRBV4-2,TGTGCCAGCAGCCAGGAACGATCAACACTAGCGGTTGAGCAGTTCTTC,CASSQERSTLAVEQFF
TRBJ2-1,-,-,TRBV2,TGTGCCAGCAGTGAGCTAGCGGACAGCTCCTACAATGAGCAGTTCTTC,CASSELADSSYNEQFF
TRBJ2-3,-,-,TRBV19,TGTGCCAGTAGTATCCCCTCGGGGACTAGCACAGATACGCAGTATTTT,CASSIPSGTSTDTQYF
TRBJ1-5,-,TRBD1,TRBV6-5,TGTGCCAGTAGACGGACAGGGGTTAGCAATCAGCCCCAGCATTTT,CASRRTGVSNQPQHF
TRBJ2-5,-,TRBD2,TRBV27,TGTGCCAGCAGTTTATCGAGGGCGCGGGAGAAAGAGACCCAGTACTTC,CASSLSRAREKETQYF
TRBJ1-2,-,-,TRBV11-2,TGTGCCAGCAGCCCCGGTACCCACGCGACGGGTTATGGCTACACCTTC,CASSPGTHATGYGYTF
TRBJ2-3,once,-,TRBV7-2,TGTGCCAGCAGCTTTGGAGCGTTCGGGTGGGAGGGGGCAGATACGCAGTATTTT,CASSFGAFGWEGADTQYF
TRBJ1-1,-,-,TRBV10-1,TGCGCCAGCAGTGAGTCCTACGGGAAACTTGGCACTGAAGCTTTCTTT,CASSESYGKLGTEAFF
TRBJ2-2,-,-,TRBV7-2,TGTGCCAGCAGTAACGGCGGGGAGCTGTTTTTT,CASSNGGELFF
TRBJ2-1,-,-,TRBV2,TGTGCCAGCAGTGAAGAACAGATAGAGCAGTTCTTC,CASSEEQIEQFF
TRBJ2-7,-,-,TRBV28,TGTGCCAGCAGCCTGGGGGCTAGCCACTACGAGCAGTACTTC,CASSLGASHYEQYF
TRBJ2-7,-,-,TRBV13,TGTGCCAGCAGCTCGACAGGGGACCGTCTAGCGGAAAGCTCCTACGAGCAGTACTTC,CASSSTGDRLAESSYEQYF
TRBJ2-3,-,-,TRBV5-4,TGTGCCAGCAGCCGACAGGAAACAGATACGCAGTATTTT,CASSRQETDTQYF
TRBJ2-7,-,TRBD2,TRBV11-2,TGTGCCAGCAGCTCTCCTAGCGGCTCCTACGAGCAGTACTTC,CASSSPSGSYEQYF
TRBJ2-3,once,TRBD2,TRBV6-4,TGTGCCAGCAGTGACTCACTAGCGGGACCAGATACGCAGTATTTT,CASSDSLAGPDTQYF
TRBJ1-1,-,TRBD1,TRBV7-8,TGTGCCAGCAGACTGGGACAGATGAACACTGAAGCTTTCTTT,CASRLGQMNTEAFF
TRBJ2-7,-,TRBD2,TRBV5-6,TGTGCCAGCAGCCCGAAGGGTACAGCGGGGCAGTACGAGCAGTACTTC,CASSPKGTAGQYEQYF
TRBJ2-5,-,TRBD2,TRBV19,TGTGCCAGTAGTATTTGGGAGGGGGAGACCCAGTACTTC,CASSIWEGETQYF
TRBJ2-5,-,-,TRBV7-9,TGTGCCAGCAGCCCAAAACAGGATCAAGAGACCCAGTACTTC,CASSPKQDQETQYF
TRBJ1-3,-,TRBD1,TRBV2,TGTGCCAGCAGTATAACAGGGGGAACTGGAAACACCATATATTTT,CASSITGGTGNTIYF
TRBJ2-1,-,TRBD2,TRBV7-9,TGTGCCAGCAGCAGGGACGGGGGGAGTGAGCAGTTCTTC,CASSRDGGSEQFF
TRBJ2-7,-,TRBD1,TRBV4-1,TGCGCCAGCAGCCTCTCCGGAACAGGGGGCGACGAGCAGTACTTC,CASSLSGTGGDEQYF
TRBJ2-3,-,TRBD2,TRBV5-1,TGCGCCAGCAGCCTAGCGGGAGCTAGCACAGATACGCAGTATTTT,CASSLAGASTDTQYF
TRBJ1-4,once,-,TRBV5-1,TGCGCCAGCAGCTTCCGGGGAGATGAAAAACTGTTTTTT,CASSFRGDEKLFF
TRBJ1-4,-,-,TRBV18,TGTGCCAGCTCACCCCTGACTAATGAAAAACTGTTTTTT,CASSPLTNEKLFF
TRBJ2-7,-,-,TRBV5-4,TGTGCCAGCAGTCACGATAGACTGCAAGCCTACGAGCAGTACTTC,CASSHDRLQAYEQYF
TRBJ1-1,-,-,TRBV7-9,TGTGCCAGCTCTCCGGCGGGGGCAACTGAAGCTTTCTTT,CASSPAGATEAFF
TRBJ2-5,-,TRBD1,TRBV5-1,TGCGCCAGCTCCAACGCCGGGACAGGGGGAAAAGAGACCCAGTACTTC,CASSNAGTGGKETQYF
TRBJ2-3,-,-,TRBV27,TGTGCCAGCAGGGCCCTAGGAGATACGCAGTATTTT,CASRALGDTQYF
TRBJ2-1,once,-,TRBV11-2,TGTGCCAGCAGCTTAGTCCGGGGTGGGTACAATGAGCAGTTCTTC,CASSLVRGGYNEQFF
TRBJ1-5,-,-,TRBV7-8,TGTGCCAGCAGCTTAGAGGAGAGGAGGGTAGGCAATCAGCCCCAGCATTTT,CASSLEERRVGNQPQHF
TRBJ1-5,-,-,TRBV5-5,TGTGCCAGCAGCTTATCCCCGGGGCAGCCCCAGCATTTT,CASSLSPGQPQHF
TRBJ1-4,-,-,TRBV5-6,TGTGCCAGCAGCTTGTCATTGGGCTATAATGAAAAACTGTTTTTT,CASSLSLGYNEKLFF
TRBJ1-3,once,-,TRBV28,TGTGCCAGCAGTTTAGGTAGCTCTGGAAACACCATATATTTT,CASSLGSSGNTIYF
TRBJ2-7,-,-,TRBV5-1,TGCGCCAGCAGCTTGGATGTCGGAGGAGGAAAGCAGTACTTC,CASSLDVGGGKQYF
TRBJ2-2,once,TRBD2,TRBV5-4,TGTGCCAGCAGCTTGACATGGGACTATGATATCGGGGAGCTGTTTTTT,CASSLTWDYDIGELFF
TRBJ2-6,-,-,TRBV2,TGTGCCAGCAGACAGTCTGGGGCCAACGTCCTGACTTTC,CASRQSGANVLTF
TRBJ2-2,once,-,TRBV27,TGTGCCAGCAGACAGCTCGCGAACACCGGGGAGCTGTTTTTT,CASRQLANTGELFF
TRBJ1-1,-,-,TRBV28,TGTGCCAGCAGTTCATCTGCGGGACGTACTGAAGCTTTCTTT,CASSSSAGRTEAFF